This entry lists 7 T cell receptor beta chains sequenced from one sample in a study of blood T cell repertoires in COVID-19. Some clones are missing from TCRdb's copy, which holds only in-frame ones; the method was immunoSEQ multiplex PCR. This table has a few hundred thousand clones, 65% to 90% appearing once. Input material: PBMCs or T cells enriched from blood (not recorded which). The receptors originated from a woman in her 30s who had been exposed to COVID-19.

The gene calls are TRBV19 and TRBJ1-1; D gene unclear. In germline, CDR1 is LNHDA, CDR2 SQIVND (reference sequence). The CDR3 has 12 amino acids. V was clipped by 7 bases and J by 1 base, with 7 bases between them. The CDR3 nucleotides are TGTGCCAGTAAGGAGGAGAACACTGAAGCTTTCTTT. This codes for CASKEENTEAFF. Full variable domain (outside the CDR3, taken from reference TRBV19 and TRBJ1-1): DGGITQSPKYLFRKEGQNVTLSCEQNLNHDAMYWYRQDPGQGLRLIYYSQIVNDFQKGDIAEGYSVSREKKESFPLTVTSAQKNPTAFYLCASKEENTEAFFGQGTRLTVV.

A note on this clone: Other DNA sequences in this specimen translate into the identical CDR3. This chain connects TRBV4-1 to TRBJ2-2, with TRBD2 matching over 8 bases. Germline V gene lookup returns CDR1 MGHRA and CDR2 YSYEKL. This CDR3 spans 16 amino acids. V was clipped by 0 bases and J by 2 bases; unmatched bases: 2. The CDR3 spells CASSQDGGGNTGELFF. The CDR3 nucleotides are TGCGCCAGCAGCCAAGACGGGGGGGGCAACACCGGGGAGCTGTTTTTT.

This chain connects TRBV25-1 to TRBJ2-7, with D perhaps matching TRBD1 (6 bases). Per germline, CDR1 MGHDK and CDR2 SYGVNS. Trimming took 8 bases from V and 3 from J, leaving 20 bases between them. The CDR3 has 15 amino acids. The CDR3: CASSPPGQIGYEQYF. Written as DNA, the CDR3 is TGTGCCAGCTCCCCACCGGGACAAATAGGCTACGAGCAGTACTTC.

The chain carries TRBV5-1 and TRBJ1-5, with 7 nucleotides matching TRBD1. Germline CDR1 SGHRS, CDR2 YFSETQ. Trimming removed 0 bases from V and 10 bases from J; junction bases left unmatched: 10. The CDR3 sequence is 15 residues long. CDR3 coding DNA: TGCGCCAGCAGCTTGGCCGGGACCTCAGGGGGACCCCAGCATTTT. Translating gives CASSLAGTSGGPQHF.

The chain carries TRBV10-1 and TRBJ2-7; 7 nucleotides line up with TRBD1. The CDR3 spans 15 residues. The V gene's germline CDR1 is WNHNN and CDR2 SYGVQD (reference sequence). V lost 10 bases and J lost 3; bases outside the gene matches: 15. The CDR3 DNA reads as TGCGCCAATAAAGTGACCCCAGGGGGAAGCTACGAGCAGTACTTC. It is translated as CANKVTPGGSYEQYF.

The chain has TRBV28 and TRBJ1-4, with 9 nucleotides matching TRBD1. With 8 bases clipped from V and 5 bases from J, the junction kept 6 bases outside the gene matches. The CDR3 is made up of 14 amino acids. CDR1 is MDHEN, CDR2 SYDVKM, per germline. CDR3 in DNA: TGTGCCAGCGTCCAGACAGGGGGAAATGAAAAACTGTTTTTT. Protein: CASVQTGGNEKLFF.

The V and J genes are TRBV11-2 and TRBJ1-6; TRBD1 matches 7 bases. The CDR3 is 17 amino acids. Germline CDR1 reads SGHAT; CDR2 reads FQNNGV. V lost 5 bases and J lost 0; bases outside the gene matches: 7. The CDR3 DNA reads as TGTGCCAGCAGCCCAGGGACAGTTAGCTCCTATAATTCACCCCTCCACTTT. It encodes CASSPGTVSSYNSPLHF. Full variable domain (remainder filled in from reference TRBV11-2 and TRBJ1-6): EAGVAQSPRYKIIEKRQSVAFWCNPISGHATLYWYQQILGQGPKLLIQFQNNGVVDDSQLPKDRFSAERLKGVDSTLKIQPAKLEDSAVYLCASSPGTVSSYNSPLHFGNGTRLTVT.